Listed here is a single TCR beta chain. The antigen is unknown. CDR3 size: 14 residues. With 5 bases clipped from V and 7 bases from J, the junction kept 10 bases outside the gene matches. CDR1 is LNHDA, CDR2 SQIVND, per germline (reference sequence). The source of the sample is a study of T cell responses to AZD1222 COVID-19 vaccine. TCRdb keeps only in-frame clones here, not all; method: immunoSEQ multiplex PCR. The sample records roughly 150,000 clones, 89% being singletons. Study conclusions and caveats: In a largely white British group with more females than males, clonal diversity was possibly underestimated. Unmutated regions of variants are reportedly targeted by nearly half of spike-specific TCRs. Spike-specific TCR repertoires showed rising breadth and depth after two AZD1222 doses. Repertoires were obtained only post-peak T cell response.

The genes are TRBV19 and TRBJ2-7; TRBD1 aligns across 8 bases. The origin of this receptor is an adult in good health. The starting material was peripheral blood, obtained on day 0 of AZD1222 vaccination. This chain's CDR3 is CASSATQGAREQYF. The DNA for the CDR3 is TGTGCCAGTAGTGCAACGCAGGGGGCGAGGGAGCAGTACTTC. Variable domain in full (rest from reference TRBV19 and TRBJ2-7): DGGITQSPKYLFRKEGQNVTLSCEQNLNHDAMYWYRQDPGQGLRLIYYSQIVNDFQKGDIAEGYSVSREKKESFPLTVTSAQKNPTAFYLCASSATQGAREQYFGPGTRLTVT.